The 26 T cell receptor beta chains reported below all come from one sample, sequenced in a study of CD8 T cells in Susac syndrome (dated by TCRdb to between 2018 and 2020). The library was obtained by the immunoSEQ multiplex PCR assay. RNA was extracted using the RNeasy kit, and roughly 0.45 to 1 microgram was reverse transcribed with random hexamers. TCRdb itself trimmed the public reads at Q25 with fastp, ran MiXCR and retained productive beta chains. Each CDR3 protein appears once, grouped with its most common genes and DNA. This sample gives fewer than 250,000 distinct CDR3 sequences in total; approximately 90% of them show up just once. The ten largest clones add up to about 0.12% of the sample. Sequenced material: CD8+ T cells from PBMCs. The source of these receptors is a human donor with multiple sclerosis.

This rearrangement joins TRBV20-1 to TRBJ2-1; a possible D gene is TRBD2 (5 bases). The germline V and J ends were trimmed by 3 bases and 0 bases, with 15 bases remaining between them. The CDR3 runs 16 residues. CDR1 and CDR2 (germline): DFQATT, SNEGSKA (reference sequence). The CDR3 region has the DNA TGCAGTGCTAGCGAACTAGGAGCGAGCTCCTACAATGAGCAGTTCTTC. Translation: CSASELGASSYNEQFF.

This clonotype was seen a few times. CDR3 region: CASSIASTGRETQYF. The CDR3, as DNA: TGTGCCAGCAGTATCGCGTCGACGGGACGGGAGACCCAGTACTTC. The V and J genes are TRBV7-2 and TRBJ2-5; D could derive from TRBD1 or TRBD2 (5 bases each). V lost 6 bases and J 5 bases, leaving 19 bases between the germline ends. The CDR3 covers 15 residues. Germline CDR1 and CDR2: SGHTA and FQGNSA.

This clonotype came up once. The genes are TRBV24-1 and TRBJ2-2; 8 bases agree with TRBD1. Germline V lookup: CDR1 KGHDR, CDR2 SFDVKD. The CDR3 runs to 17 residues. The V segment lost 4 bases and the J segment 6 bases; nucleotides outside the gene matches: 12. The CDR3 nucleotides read TGTGCCACCAGTGACCTCTGGCCAGGGGGCGCGTCCGGGGAGCTGTTTTTT. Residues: CATSDLWPGGASGELFF.

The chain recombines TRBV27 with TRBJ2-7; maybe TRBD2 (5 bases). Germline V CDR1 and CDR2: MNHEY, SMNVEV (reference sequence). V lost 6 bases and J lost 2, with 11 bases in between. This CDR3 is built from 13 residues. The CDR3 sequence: CASSPSGTYEQYF. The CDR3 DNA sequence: TGTGCCAGCAGCCCCAGCGGAACCTACGAGCAGTACTTC.

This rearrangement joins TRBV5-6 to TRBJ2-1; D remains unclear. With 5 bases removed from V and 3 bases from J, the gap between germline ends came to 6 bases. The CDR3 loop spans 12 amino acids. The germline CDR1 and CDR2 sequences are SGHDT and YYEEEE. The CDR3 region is CASRSYYNEQFF. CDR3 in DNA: TGTGCCAGCAGATCCTACTACAATGAGCAGTTCTTC.

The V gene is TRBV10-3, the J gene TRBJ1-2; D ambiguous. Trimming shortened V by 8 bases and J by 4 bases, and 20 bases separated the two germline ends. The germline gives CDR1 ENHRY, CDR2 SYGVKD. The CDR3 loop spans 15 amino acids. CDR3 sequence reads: CAISRGRKGLYGYTF. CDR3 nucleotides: TGTGCCATCTCGAGAGGACGGAAAGGCCTCTATGGCTACACCTTC.

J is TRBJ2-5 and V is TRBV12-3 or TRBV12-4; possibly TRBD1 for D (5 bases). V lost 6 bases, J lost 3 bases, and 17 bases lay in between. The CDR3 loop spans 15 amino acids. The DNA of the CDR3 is TGTGCCAGCAGCCCGGCGACAGACGGCGAAGAGACCCAGTACTTC. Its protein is CASSPATDGEETQYF.

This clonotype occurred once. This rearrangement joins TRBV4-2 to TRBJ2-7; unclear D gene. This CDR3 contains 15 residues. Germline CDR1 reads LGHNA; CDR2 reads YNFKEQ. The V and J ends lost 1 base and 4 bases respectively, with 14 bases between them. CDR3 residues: CASSQATLTGYEQYF. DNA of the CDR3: TGTGCCAGCAGCCAAGCCACCCTCACCGGATACGAGCAGTACTTC.

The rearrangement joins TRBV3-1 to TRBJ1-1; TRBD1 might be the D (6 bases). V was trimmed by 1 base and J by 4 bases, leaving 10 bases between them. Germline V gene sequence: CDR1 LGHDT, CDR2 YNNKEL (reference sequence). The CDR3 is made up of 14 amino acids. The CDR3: CASSQGGPITEAFF. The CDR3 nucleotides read TGTGCCAGCAGCCAAGGGGGGCCCATCACTGAAGCTTTCTTT.

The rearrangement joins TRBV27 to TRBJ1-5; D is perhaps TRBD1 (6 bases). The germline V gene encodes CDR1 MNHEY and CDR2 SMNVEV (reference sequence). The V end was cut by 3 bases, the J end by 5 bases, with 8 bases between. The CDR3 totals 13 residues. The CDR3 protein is CASSLGAHQPQHF. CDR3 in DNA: TGTGCCAGCAGTTTGGGGGCGCATCAGCCCCAGCATTTT.

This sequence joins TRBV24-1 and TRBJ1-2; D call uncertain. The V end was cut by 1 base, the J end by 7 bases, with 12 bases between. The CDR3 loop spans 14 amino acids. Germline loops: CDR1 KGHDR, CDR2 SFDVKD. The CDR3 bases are TGTGCCACCAGTGATTTTACGGGCTACGGTGGCTACACCTTC. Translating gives CATSDFTGYGGYTF.

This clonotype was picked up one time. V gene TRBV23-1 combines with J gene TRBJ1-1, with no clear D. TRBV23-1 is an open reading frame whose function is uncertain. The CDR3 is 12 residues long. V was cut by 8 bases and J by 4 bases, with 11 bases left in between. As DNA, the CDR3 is TGCGCCAGCTTTGGGTTGGGCACTGAAGCTTTCTTT. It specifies CASFGLGTEAFF.

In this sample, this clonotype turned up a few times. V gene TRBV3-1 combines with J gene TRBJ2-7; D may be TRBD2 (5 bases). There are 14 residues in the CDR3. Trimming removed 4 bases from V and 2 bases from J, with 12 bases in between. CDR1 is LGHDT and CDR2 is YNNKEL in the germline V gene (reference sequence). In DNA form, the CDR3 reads TGTGCCAGCAGCCCACTCGGGGTTCCCTACGAGCAGTACTTC. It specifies CASSPLGVPYEQYF.

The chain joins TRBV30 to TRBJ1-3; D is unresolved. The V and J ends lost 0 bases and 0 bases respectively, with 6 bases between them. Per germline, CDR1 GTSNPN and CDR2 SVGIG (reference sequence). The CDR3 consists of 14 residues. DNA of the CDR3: TGTGCCTGGAGTGTGGGTAACTCTGGAAACACCATATATTTT. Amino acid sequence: CAWSVGNSGNTIYF.

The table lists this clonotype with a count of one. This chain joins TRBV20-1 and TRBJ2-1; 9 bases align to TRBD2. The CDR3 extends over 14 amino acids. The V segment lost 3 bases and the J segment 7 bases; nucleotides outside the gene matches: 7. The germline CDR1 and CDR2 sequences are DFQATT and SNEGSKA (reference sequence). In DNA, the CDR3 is TGCAGTGCTAGTACGACTAGCGGAATGAATGAGCAGTTCTTC. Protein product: CSASTTSGMNEQFF.

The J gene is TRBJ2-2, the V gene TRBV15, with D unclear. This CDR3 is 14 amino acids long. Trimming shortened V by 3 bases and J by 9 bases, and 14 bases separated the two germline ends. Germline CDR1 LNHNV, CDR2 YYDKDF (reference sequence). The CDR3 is CATSSVFERRELFF. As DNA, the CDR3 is TGTGCCACCAGCAGCGTCTTCGAGAGGAGGGAGCTGTTTTTT.

CDR3: CASTLGSTDTQYF. CDR3 in DNA: TGTGCCAGCACCCTCGGGAGCACAGATACGCAGTATTTT. V gene TRBV12-3 or TRBV12-4 combines with J gene TRBJ2-3, with D unclear. This CDR3 has 13 amino acids. V was trimmed by 7 bases and J by 0 bases, leaving 8 bases between them.

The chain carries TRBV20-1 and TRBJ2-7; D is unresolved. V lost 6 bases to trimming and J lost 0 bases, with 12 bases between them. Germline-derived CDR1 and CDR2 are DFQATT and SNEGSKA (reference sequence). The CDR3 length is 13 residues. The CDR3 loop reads CSAAGPSSYEQYF. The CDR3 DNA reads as TGCAGTGCAGCTGGCCCGAGCTCCTACGAGCAGTACTTC.

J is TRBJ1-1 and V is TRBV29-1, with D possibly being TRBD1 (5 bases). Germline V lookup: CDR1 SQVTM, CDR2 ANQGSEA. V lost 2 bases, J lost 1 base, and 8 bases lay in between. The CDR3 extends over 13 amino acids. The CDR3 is CSVEPGPNTEAFF. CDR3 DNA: TGCAGCGTTGAACCGGGGCCGAACACTGAAGCTTTCTTT. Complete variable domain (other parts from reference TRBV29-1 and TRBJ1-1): SAVISQKPSRDICQRGTSLTIQCQVDSQVTMMFWYRQQPGQSLTLIATANQGSEATYESGFVIDKFPISRPNLTFSTLTVSNMSPEDSSIYLCSVEPGPNTEAFFGQGTRLTVV.

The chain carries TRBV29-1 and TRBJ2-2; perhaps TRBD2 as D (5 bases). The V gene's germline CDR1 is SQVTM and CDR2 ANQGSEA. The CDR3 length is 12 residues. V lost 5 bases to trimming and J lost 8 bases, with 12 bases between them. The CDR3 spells CSVQLGSGELFF. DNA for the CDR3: TGCAGCGTTCAACTAGGTTCGGGGGAGCTGTTTTTT.

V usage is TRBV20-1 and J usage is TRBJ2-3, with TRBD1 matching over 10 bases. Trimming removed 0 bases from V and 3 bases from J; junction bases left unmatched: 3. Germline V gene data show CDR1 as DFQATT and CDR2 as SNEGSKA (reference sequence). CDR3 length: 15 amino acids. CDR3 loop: CSARDWGQGTDTQYF. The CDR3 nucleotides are TGCAGTGCTAGAGATTGGGGACAGGGGACAGATACGCAGTATTTT.

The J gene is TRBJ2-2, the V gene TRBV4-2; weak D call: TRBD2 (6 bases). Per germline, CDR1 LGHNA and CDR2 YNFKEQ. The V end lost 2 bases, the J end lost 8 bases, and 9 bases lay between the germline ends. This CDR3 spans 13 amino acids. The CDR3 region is CASSQPSGGELFF. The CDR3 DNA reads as TGTGCCAGCAGCCAACCAAGCGGGGGGGAGCTGTTTTTT.

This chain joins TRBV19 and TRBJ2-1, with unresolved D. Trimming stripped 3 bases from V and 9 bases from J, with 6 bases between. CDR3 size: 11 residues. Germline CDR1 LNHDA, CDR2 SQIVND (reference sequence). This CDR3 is CASSIRSEQFF. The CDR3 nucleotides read TGTGCCAGTAGTATTAGGAGTGAGCAGTTCTTC.

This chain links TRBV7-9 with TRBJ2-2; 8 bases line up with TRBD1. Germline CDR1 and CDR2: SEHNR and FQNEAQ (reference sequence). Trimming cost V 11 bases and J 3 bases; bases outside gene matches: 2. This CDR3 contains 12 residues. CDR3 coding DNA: TGTGCCGGGGGACAGGACACCGGGGAGCTGTTTTTT. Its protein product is CAGGQDTGELFF. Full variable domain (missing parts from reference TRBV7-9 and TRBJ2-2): DTGVSQNPRHKITKRGQNVTFRCDPISEHNRLYWYRQTLGQGPEFLTYFQNEAQLEKSRLLSDRFSAERPKGSFSTLEIQRTEQGDSAMYLCAGGQDTGELFFGEGSRLTVL.

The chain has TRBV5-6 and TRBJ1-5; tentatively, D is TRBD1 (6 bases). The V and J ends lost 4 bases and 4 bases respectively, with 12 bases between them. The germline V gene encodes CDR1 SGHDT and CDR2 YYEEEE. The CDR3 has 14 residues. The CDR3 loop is CASSIGTMNQPQHF. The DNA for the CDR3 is TGTGCCAGCAGCATCGGGACAATGAATCAGCCCCAGCATTTT.

The CDR3 loop is CASTFSTDSYEQYF. The DNA for the CDR3 is TGTGCCAGCACTTTTTCGACAGACTCCTACGAGCAGTACTTC. The V and J genes are TRBV6-4 and TRBJ2-7, with D possibly being TRBD1 (5 bases). V was pared by 7 bases and J by 0 bases, with 13 bases between. Germline-derived CDR1 and CDR2 are MRHNA and SNTAGT. This CDR3 region has 14 residues.